This T cell receptor (beta chain) originates from a study of OX40 agonist ivuxolimab in advanced cancers. Study in general: Ivuxolimab, an agonist antibody against OX40 (CD134), was given to patients. Dose-escalation patients suffered from hepatocellular carcinoma, melanoma, renal cell or head and neck cancer.

The germline CDR1 and CDR2 sequences are SGHTS and YDEGEE. The CDR3 consists of 16 residues. V was shortened by 2 bases and J by 4 bases, with 16 bases between the two germline ends. Study-wide findings and caveats: More expanded clones were found, on average, in CD8+ than in CD4+ T cells. It was not determined which antigens were specifically recognized by the peripheral T cells that had undergone clonal expansion.

Of note for this clone: Its antigen is undetermined.

Clones were read by immunoSEQ multiplex PCR, and TCRdb kept only the in-frame ones, dropping some. The table lists approximately 98,000 clones, under 90% of them singletons. The clonotype was recovered from an adult with an advanced solid tumor such as melanoma, head and neck, liver or kidney cancer. The source was CD4+ or CD8+ T cells sorted from blood, collected in a trial of the OX40 agonist ivuxolimab. The rearrangement links TRBV5-8 to TRBJ1-5; D is possibly TRBD1 (5 bases). CDR3 nucleotides: TGTGCCAGCAGCTTAAGGGGAGGCAGCGCTAATCAGCCCCAGCATTTT. Translation: CASSLRGGSANQPQHF.